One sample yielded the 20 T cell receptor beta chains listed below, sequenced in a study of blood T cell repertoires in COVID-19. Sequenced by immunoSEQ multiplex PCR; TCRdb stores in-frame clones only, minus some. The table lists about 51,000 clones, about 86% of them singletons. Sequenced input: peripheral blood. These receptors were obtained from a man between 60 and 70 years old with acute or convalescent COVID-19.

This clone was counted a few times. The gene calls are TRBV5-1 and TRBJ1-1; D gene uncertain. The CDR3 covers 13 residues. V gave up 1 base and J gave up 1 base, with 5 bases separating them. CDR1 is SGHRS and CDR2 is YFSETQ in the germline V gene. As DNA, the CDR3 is TGCGCCAGCAGCTTGTCACAGAACACTGAAGCTTTCTTT. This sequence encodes CASSLSQNTEAFF.

Here the CDR3 reads CATSDLRAELRREKGGELFF. CDR3 bases: TGTGCCACCAGTGATTTGCGCGCGGAGTTGAGAAGGGAGAAAGGCGGGGAGCTGTTTTTT. The chain links TRBV24-1 to TRBJ2-2, with D maybe TRBD2 (5 bases). The CDR3 contains 20 residues. The V end lost 0 bases, the J end lost 7 bases, and 26 bases lay between the germline ends. Germline loops: CDR1 KGHDR, CDR2 SFDVKD.

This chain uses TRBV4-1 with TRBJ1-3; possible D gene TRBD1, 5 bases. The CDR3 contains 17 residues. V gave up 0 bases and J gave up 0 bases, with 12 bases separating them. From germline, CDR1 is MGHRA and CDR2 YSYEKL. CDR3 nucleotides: TGCGCCAGCAGCCAAGATTCCAGGGTGGACTCTGGAAACACCATATATTTT. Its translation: CASSQDSRVDSGNTIYF.

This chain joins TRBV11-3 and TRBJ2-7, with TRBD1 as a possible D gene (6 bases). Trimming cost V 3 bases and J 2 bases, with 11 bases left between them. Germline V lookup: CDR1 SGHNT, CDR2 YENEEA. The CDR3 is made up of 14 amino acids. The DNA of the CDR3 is TGTGCCAGCAGCTTTACAGGGTCCACCTACGAGCAGTACTTC. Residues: CASSFTGSTYEQYF.

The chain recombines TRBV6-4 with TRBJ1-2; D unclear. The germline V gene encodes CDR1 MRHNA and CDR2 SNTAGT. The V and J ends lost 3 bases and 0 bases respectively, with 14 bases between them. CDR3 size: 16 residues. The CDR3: CASSETPGPTNYGYTF. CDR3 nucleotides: TGTGCCAGCAGTGAAACACCGGGTCCTACTAACTATGGCTACACCTTC.

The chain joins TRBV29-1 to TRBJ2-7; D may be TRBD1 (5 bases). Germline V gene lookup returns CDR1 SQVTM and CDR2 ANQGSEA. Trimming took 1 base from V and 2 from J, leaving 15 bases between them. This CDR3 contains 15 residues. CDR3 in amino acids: CSVEAVSGQAYEQYF. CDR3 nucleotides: TGCAGCGTTGAAGCAGTGAGTGGACAAGCCTACGAGCAGTACTTC.

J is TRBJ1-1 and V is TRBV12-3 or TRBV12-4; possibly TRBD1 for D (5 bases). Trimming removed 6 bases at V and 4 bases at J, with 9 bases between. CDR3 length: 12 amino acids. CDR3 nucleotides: TGTGCCAGCAGGAAGGGGCCCACTGAAGCTTTCTTT. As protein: CASRKGPTEAFF.

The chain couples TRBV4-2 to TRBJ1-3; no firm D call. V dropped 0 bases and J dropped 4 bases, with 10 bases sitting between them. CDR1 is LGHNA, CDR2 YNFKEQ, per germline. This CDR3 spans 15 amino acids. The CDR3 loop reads CASSQEAVSGNTIYF. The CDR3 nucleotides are TGTGCCAGCAGCCAAGAGGCGGTTTCAGGAAACACCATATATTTT.

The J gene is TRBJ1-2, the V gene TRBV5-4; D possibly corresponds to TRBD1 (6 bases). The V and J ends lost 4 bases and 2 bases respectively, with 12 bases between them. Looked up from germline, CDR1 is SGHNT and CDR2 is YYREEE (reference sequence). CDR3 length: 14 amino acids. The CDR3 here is CASSRPDRNYGYTF. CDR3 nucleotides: TGTGCCAGCAGCCGACCGGACAGAAACTATGGCTACACCTTC. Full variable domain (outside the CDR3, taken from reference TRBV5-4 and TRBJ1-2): ETGVTQSPTHLIKTRGQQVTLRCSSQSGHNTVSWYQQALGQGPQFIFQYYREEENGRGNFPPRFSGLQFPNYSSELNVNALELDDSALYLCASSRPDRNYGYTFGSGTRLTVV.

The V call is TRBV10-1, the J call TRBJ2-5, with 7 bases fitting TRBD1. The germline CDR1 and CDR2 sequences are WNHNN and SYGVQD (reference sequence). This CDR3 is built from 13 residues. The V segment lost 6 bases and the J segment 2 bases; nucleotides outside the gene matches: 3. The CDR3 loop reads CASSRDRQETQYF. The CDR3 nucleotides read TGCGCCAGCAGCCGGGACAGACAAGAGACCCAGTACTTC.

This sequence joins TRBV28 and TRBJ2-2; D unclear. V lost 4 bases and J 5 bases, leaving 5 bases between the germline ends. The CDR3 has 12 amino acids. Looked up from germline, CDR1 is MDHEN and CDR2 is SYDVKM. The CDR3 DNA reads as TGTGCCAGCAGTTCCTTTACCGGGGAGCTGTTTTTT. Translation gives CASSSFTGELFF.

The CDR3 reads CATEDRDTGELFF. The CDR3 nucleotides are TGTGCCACCGAGGACAGGGACACCGGGGAGCTGTTTTTT. V is TRBV7-9 and J is TRBJ2-2; 8 positions match TRBD1. The ends lost 10 bases at V and 3 bases at J; junction bases unmatched: 4. Germline V gene lookup returns CDR1 SEHNR and CDR2 FQNEAQ (reference sequence). The CDR3 loop spans 13 amino acids.

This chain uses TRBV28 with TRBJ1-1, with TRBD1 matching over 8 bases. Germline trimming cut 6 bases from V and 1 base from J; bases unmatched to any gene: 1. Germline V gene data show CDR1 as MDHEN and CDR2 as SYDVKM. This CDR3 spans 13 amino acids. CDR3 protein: CASRGQGNTEAFF. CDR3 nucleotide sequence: TGTGCCAGCAGAGGACAGGGGAACACTGAAGCTTTCTTT.

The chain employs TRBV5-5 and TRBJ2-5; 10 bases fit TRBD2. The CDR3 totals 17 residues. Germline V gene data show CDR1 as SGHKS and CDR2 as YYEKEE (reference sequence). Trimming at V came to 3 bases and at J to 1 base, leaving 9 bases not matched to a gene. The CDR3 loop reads CASSSVFSGGLQETQYF. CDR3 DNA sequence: TGTGCCAGCAGCTCAGTATTTAGCGGGGGGCTCCAAGAGACCCAGTACTTC.

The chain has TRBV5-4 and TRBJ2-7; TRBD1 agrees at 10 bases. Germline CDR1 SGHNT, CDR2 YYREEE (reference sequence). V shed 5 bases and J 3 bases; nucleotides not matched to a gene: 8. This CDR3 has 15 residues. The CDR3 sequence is CASSVYGTGVYEQYF. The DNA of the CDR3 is TGTGCCAGCAGTGTCTACGGGACAGGGGTCTACGAGCAGTACTTC.

Here the CDR3 reads CASSAPPGTQYF. Written as DNA, the CDR3 is TGTGCCAGCAGTGCCCCCCCCGGGACCCAGTACTTC. V gene TRBV27 combines with J gene TRBJ2-5, with unresolved D. The CDR3 spans 12 residues. The ends were cut back, 5 bases at V and 7 bases at J, with 11 bases in the middle. Germline V gene lookup returns CDR1 MNHEY and CDR2 SMNVEV (reference sequence).

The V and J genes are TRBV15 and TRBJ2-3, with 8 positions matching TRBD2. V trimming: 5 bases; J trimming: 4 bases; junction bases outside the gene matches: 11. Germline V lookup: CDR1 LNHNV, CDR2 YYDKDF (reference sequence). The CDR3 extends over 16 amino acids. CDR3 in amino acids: CATSFKAGAGADTQYF. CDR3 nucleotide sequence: TGTGCCACCAGCTTCAAAGCGGGAGCGGGGGCAGATACGCAGTATTTT.

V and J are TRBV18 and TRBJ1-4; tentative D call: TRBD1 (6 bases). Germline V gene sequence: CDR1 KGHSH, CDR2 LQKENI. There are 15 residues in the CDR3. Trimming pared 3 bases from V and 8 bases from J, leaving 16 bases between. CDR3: CASSPPMGAGEKLFF. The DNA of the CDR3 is TGTGCCAGCTCACCCCCTATGGGGGCTGGGGAAAAACTGTTTTTT. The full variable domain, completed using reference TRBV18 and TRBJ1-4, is NAGVMQNPRHLVRRRGQEARLRCSPMKGHSHVYWYRQLPEEGLKFMVYLQKENIIDESGMPKERFSAEFPKEGPSILRIQQVVRGDSAAYFCASSPPMGAGEKLFFGSGTQLSVL.

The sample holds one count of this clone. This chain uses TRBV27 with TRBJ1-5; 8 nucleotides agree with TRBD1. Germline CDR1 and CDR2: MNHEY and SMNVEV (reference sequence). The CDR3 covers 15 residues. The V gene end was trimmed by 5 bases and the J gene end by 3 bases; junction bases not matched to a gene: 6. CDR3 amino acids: CASSPRTGYNQPQHF. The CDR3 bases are TGTGCCAGCAGTCCCCGGACAGGGTACAATCAGCCCCAGCATTTT.

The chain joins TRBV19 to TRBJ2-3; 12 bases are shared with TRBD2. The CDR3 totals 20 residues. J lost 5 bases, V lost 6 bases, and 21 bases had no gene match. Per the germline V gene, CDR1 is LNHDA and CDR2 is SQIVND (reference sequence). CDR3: CASSNPVPLPSGGDQDTQYF. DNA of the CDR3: TGTGCCAGTAGCAACCCAGTACCCCTCCCTAGCGGGGGGGATCAAGATACGCAGTATTTT. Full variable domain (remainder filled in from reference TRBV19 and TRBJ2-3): DGGITQSPKYLFRKEGQNVTLSCEQNLNHDAMYWYRQDPGQGLRLIYYSQIVNDFQKGDIAEGYSVSREKKESFPLTVTSAQKNPTAFYLCASSNPVPLPSGGDQDTQYFGPGTRLTVL.